These T cell receptor beta chains were read from a single sample in a study of blood T cells in healthy people across ages. TCRdb re-called the 5' RACE reads with MiXCR, one entry per CDR3 protein. The sample lists hundreds of thousands of distinct CDR3 sequences, about 32% seen once, with over 15% in the top ten. The sequenced material came from blood. These receptors were obtained from a woman aged 80 or over in good health. CDR3s include the opening cysteine and the closing phenylalanine or tryptophan. Fields, in order: D gene, clone size, J gene, V gene, CDR3 DNA, CDR3 protein. The D gene is left open where the match is weak. Clone sizes are given selectively: once, few, many, or a class where the clone is expanded.

>TRBD2|many|TRBJ2-3|TRBV20-1
TGCAGTGCACTAGCGGGGGGGCGCACAGATACGCAGTATTTT
CSALAGGRTDTQYF
>.|.|TRBJ2-3|TRBV18
TGTGCCAGCTCACCTGACGTGATAGGGGTCGCAGATACGCAGTATTTT
CASSPDVIGVADTQYF
>.|.|TRBJ2-3|TRBV5-1
TGCGCCAGCAGCTTGGCGACAGTCACAGATACGCAGTATTTT
CASSLATVTDTQYF
>TRBD1|many|TRBJ1-6|TRBV6-6
TGTGCCAGCTGGGAGGGGGCAGAGTATAATTCACCCCTCCACTTT
CASWEGAEYNSPLHF
>.|.|TRBJ1-5|TRBV7-8
TGTGCCAGCAGCTTACGCGATCCTGGGTACGATCAGCCCCAGCATTTT
CASSLRDPGYDQPQHF
>.|few|TRBJ1-5|TRBV5-1
TGCGCCTGCCAAGGGCCGTTTCAGCCCCAGCATTTT
CACQGPFQPQHF
>.|few|TRBJ2-2|TRBV20-1
TGCAGTGCCTCTGAAGAATGGGGGGAGCTGTTTTTT
CSASEEWGELFF
>TRBD2|once|TRBJ2-1|TRBV5-1
TGCGCCAGCAGCGTAGCGGGGGAGTATGAGCAGTTCTTC
CASSVAGEYEQFF
>TRBD1|.|TRBJ1-6|TRBV2
TGTGCCAGCAGAATACAGGGGGCCATGAGTAATTCACCCCTCCACTTT
CASRIQGAMSNSPLHF
>.|few|TRBJ1-2|TRBV3-1
TGTGCCAGCAGCCAGGAGGGCGGAATGTTCTATGGCTACACCTTC
CASSQEGGMFYGYTF
>TRBD1|many|TRBJ2-1|TRBV18
TGTGCCAGCTCACTGACAGGGTACAATGAGCAGTTCTTC
CASSLTGYNEQFF
>TRBD2|many|TRBJ2-1|TRBV15
TGTGCCACCAGCAGCTCCAAGGGACTAGCGGGGCATGAGCAGTTCTTC
CATSSSKGLAGHEQFF
>TRBD1|many|TRBJ1-4|TRBV4-2
TGTGCCAGCAGCCCCGACAGGGGAAGTGAAAAACTGTTTTTT
CASSPDRGSEKLFF
>.|.|TRBJ2-7|TRBV28
TGTGCCAGCAGCCTCAAACACTCCTACGAGCAGTACTTC
CASSLKHSYEQYF
>.|.|TRBJ2-1|TRBV10-1
TGCGCCAGCAGGGAGTCTTCCTGGGCTGAGCAGTTCTTC
CASRESSWAEQFF
>.|many|TRBJ2-1|TRBV7-2
TGTGCCAGCAGCCCCCCAAGGGGCTACAATGAGCAGTTCTTC
CASSPPRGYNEQFF